What follows are 15 T cell receptor beta chains derived from one specimen sequenced in a study of OX40 agonist ivuxolimab in advanced cancers. Data came from immunoSEQ multiplex PCR; TCRdb stores just in-frame clones and leaves some out. The table records roughly 48,000 clones, around 89% of them present only once. Specimen: CD4+ or CD8+ T cells sorted from blood, collected in a trial of the OX40 agonist ivuxolimab. The source of these receptors is an adult with an advanced solid tumor such as melanoma, head and neck, liver or kidney cancer.

V and J are TRBV19 and TRBJ1-2; no firm D call. This CDR3 region has 17 residues. The V end lost 6 bases, the J end lost 3 bases, and 23 bases lay between the germline ends. Germline assignment: CDR1 LNHDA and CDR2 SQIVND (reference sequence). The CDR3 sequence: CASSRPFVVALDYGYTF. Here the CDR3 DNA reads TGTGCCAGTAGCCGTCCGTTCGTGGTGGCCCTAGACTATGGCTACACCTTC.

The chain carries TRBV5-1 and TRBJ2-1; D might be TRBD1 (6 bases). Germline lookup yields CDR1 SGHRS and CDR2 YFSETQ. V was pared by 2 bases and J by 7 bases, with 16 bases between. The CDR3 runs 15 residues. The CDR3 reads CASSFGQGPWNEQFF. CDR3 coding DNA: TGCGCCAGCAGCTTCGGGCAGGGGCCGTGGAATGAGCAGTTCTTC. The full variable domain, its missing parts supplied by reference TRBV5-1 and TRBJ2-1, is KAGVTQTPRYLIKTRGQQVTLSCSPISGHRSVSWYQQTPGQGLQFLFEYFSETQRNKGNFPGRFSGRQFSNSRSEMNVSTLELGDSALYLCASSFGQGPWNEQFFGPGTRLTVL.

The chain links TRBV2 to TRBJ2-5; 11 positions agree with TRBD1. The germline V gene has CDR1 SNHLY and CDR2 FYNNEI. The CDR3 runs 15 residues. With V trimmed by 2 bases and J by 4 bases, 3 bases remained unmatched. CDR3 DNA sequence: TGTGCCAGCAGTGAATTGGGACAGGGGGGAGAGACCCAGTACTTC. Its protein product is CASSELGQGGETQYF. Combining the CDR3 with reference TRBV2 and TRBJ2-5 gives the whole variable domain EPEVTQTPSHQVTQMGQEVILRCVPISNHLYFYWYRQILGQKVEFLVSFYNNEISEKSEIFDDQFSVERPDGSNFTLKIRSTKLEDSAMYFCASSELGQGGETQYFGPGTRLLVL.

This clone was detected only once. The chain combines TRBV18 with TRBJ2-7, with 10 positions matching TRBD1. The J segment lost 0 bases and the V segment lost 3 bases, leaving 2 bases of the junction unmatched. Germline V CDR1 and CDR2: KGHSH, LQKENI. There are 15 residues in the CDR3. CDR3 protein: CASSPRDRGSYEQYF. The DNA of the CDR3 is TGTGCCAGCTCACCCCGGGACAGGGGCTCCTACGAGCAGTACTTC.

The table lists this clone with a count of one. The gene calls are TRBV5-1 and TRBJ2-1, with TRBD1 as a possible D gene (6 bases). CDR3 length: 14 residues. Germline-derived CDR1 and CDR2 are SGHRS and YFSETQ. Trimming stripped 5 bases from V and 5 bases from J, with 14 bases between. In nucleotides, the CDR3 is TGCGCCAGCAGTGAGTTGGGACAAAACAATGAGCAGTTCTTC. It translates to CASSELGQNNEQFF.

V gene TRBV25-1 combines with J gene TRBJ1-1; a weak D match, TRBD1 (5 bases). The V end was cut by 3 bases, the J end by 3 bases, with 11 bases between. CDR3 length: 14 amino acids. Looked up from germline, CDR1 is MGHDK and CDR2 is SYGVNS. The CDR3 here is CASSDIGAYTEAFF. The CDR3 region has the DNA TGTGCCAGCAGTGATATAGGGGCCTACACTGAAGCTTTCTTT.

The chain joins TRBV27 to TRBJ2-1; a possible D gene is TRBD2 (6 bases). The CDR3 contains 16 residues. The germline V gene has CDR1 MNHEY and CDR2 SMNVEV (reference sequence). Trimming removed 3 bases from V and 0 bases from J, with 12 bases in between. The CDR3 nucleotides are TGTGCCAGCAGTTTCGGAGGGGAAACCTCCTACAATGAGCAGTTCTTC. It translates to CASSFGGETSYNEQFF.

The rearrangement uses TRBV2 and TRBJ2-7; D may correspond to TRBD1 or TRBD2 (6 bases each). Trimming shortened V by 6 bases and J by 0 bases, and 15 bases separated the two germline ends. CDR3 size: 15 residues. From germline, CDR1 is SNHLY and CDR2 FYNNEI. This CDR3 is CASRDIGGNSYEQYF. For the CDR3, the DNA is TGTGCCAGCAGGGATATAGGGGGGAACTCCTACGAGCAGTACTTC. Supplemented by reference TRBV2 and TRBJ2-7, the full variable domain reads EPEVTQTPSHQVTQMGQEVILRCVPISNHLYFYWYRQILGQKVEFLVSFYNNEISEKSEIFDDQFSVERPDGSNFTLKIRSTKLEDSAMYFCASRDIGGNSYEQYFGPGTRLTVT.

This chain links TRBV5-5 with TRBJ2-3; D ambiguous. The V end was cut by 0 bases, the J end by 6 bases, with 8 bases between. The germline gives CDR1 SGHKS, CDR2 YYEKEE (reference sequence). The CDR3 has 13 amino acids. CDR3 in DNA: TGTGCCAGCAGCTTGGTGACGGCGGATACGCAGTATTTT. This translates into CASSLVTADTQYF.

V usage is TRBV30 and J usage is TRBJ2-3; no firm D call. This CDR3 is 13 amino acids long. V was pared by 0 bases and J by 6 bases, with 10 bases between. Germline loops: CDR1 GTSNPN, CDR2 SVGIG (reference sequence). The CDR3 loop reads CAWSVSRFDTQYF. CDR3 sequence (DNA): TGTGCCTGGAGTGTGTCGCGGTTCGATACGCAGTATTTT.

The chain has TRBV7-3 and TRBJ2-3; D tentatively fits TRBD1 or TRBD2 (6 bases each). The germline V gene has CDR1 SGHTA and CDR2 FQGTGA. CDR3 size: 15 residues. Trimming took off 2 bases at V and 2 bases at J, with 11 bases between the two ends. The CDR3, as DNA: TGTGCCAGCAGCTTAGGGGGGCCCAACACAGATACGCAGTATTTT. This gives the protein CASSLGGPNTDTQYF.

The chain is built from TRBV4-1 and TRBJ1-1; no definite D call. Per the germline V gene, CDR1 is MGHRA and CDR2 is YSYEKL. The V and J ends lost 8 bases and 1 base respectively, with 11 bases between them. There are 13 residues in the CDR3. The CDR3 loop reads CASRPYTNTEAFF. CDR3 bases: TGCGCCAGCCGGCCTTATACGAACACTGAAGCTTTCTTT.

This sequence joins TRBV27 and TRBJ2-3, with 7 positions matching TRBD2. The V and J ends lost 7 bases and 5 bases, in that order; junction bases with no gene match: 15. The CDR3 contains 16 residues. Germline V gene sequence: CDR1 MNHEY, CDR2 SMNVEV (reference sequence). DNA for the CDR3: TGTGCCAGCAAGCCAGTTATTGCGGGAGCAGTAGATACGCAGTATTTT. Its translation is CASKPVIAGAVDTQYF.

The chain employs TRBV6-1 and TRBJ2-7; 10 nucleotides agree with TRBD1. The J segment lost 4 bases and the V segment lost 6 bases, leaving 6 bases of the junction unmatched. Germline loops: CDR1 MNHNS, CDR2 SASEGT. The CDR3 has 14 amino acids. The DNA of the CDR3 is TGTGCCAGCAGAAGGACAGGGGGTTGGTACGAGCAGTACTTC. This encodes CASRRTGGWYEQYF.

The chain recombines TRBV7-9 with TRBJ2-5, with TRBD1 matching 12 bases. This CDR3 has 17 residues. V shed 5 bases, J shed 3 bases, and the junction held 10 bases outside the gene matches. Germline CDR1 reads SEHNR; CDR2 reads FQNEAQ (reference sequence). The chain's CDR3 is CASSARDRGLEEETQYF. The CDR3 DNA is TGTGCCAGCAGCGCAAGGGACAGGGGGCTTGAAGAAGAGACCCAGTACTTC.